This TCR beta chain originates from a study of blood T cell repertoires in COVID-19. Whole-study context: The United States, Italy and Spain provided the acute and convalescent COVID-19 samples. PBMCs, B-cell-depleted T cells, or T cells provided the cDNA or gDNA that made up the material.

Original handling: Amplification of reference gene primers provided the estimated nucleated cell counts. TCRdb's table, derived via immunoSEQ multiplex PCR, lists solely in-frame clones and lacks some. That table supplies the V and J calls and clone size; D and trimming were determined from the DNA. The table has roughly 100,000 clones, 80% to 90% seen once. Deletions cut 4 bases from V and 1 base from J, with 13 bases between. The germline V gene encodes CDR1 MNHEY and CDR2 SVGAGI. The CDR3 is 15 residues long. J is TRBJ1-1 and V is TRBV6-5; D remains ambiguous. The receptor's source is a woman under 40 with acute or convalescent COVID-19. The material sequenced was peripheral blood. The chain's CDR3 is CASSLGSAGNTEAFF. For the CDR3, the DNA is TGTGCCAGCAGTTTGGGATCGGCGGGGAACACTGAAGCTTTCTTT.